The 21 T cell receptor beta chains in this list originate from one sample, sequenced in a study of T cells in Graves' hyperthyroidism and ophthalmopathy. Regions amplified from RNA transcripts were the TCR beta CDR3 regions. First-round RT-PCR with HTBI primers amplified the TCR CDR3 region. TCRdb passed the multiplex PCR reads through MiXCR, listing each CDR3 protein once. The table records almost 600,000 distinct CDR3 sequences, about 43% of them present only once. The sequencing input was peripheral blood or thyroid tissue (not recorded which). These receptors were taken from a woman in her late teens or twenties with Graves' hyperthyroidism.

This chain connects TRBV27 to TRBJ2-7, with D possibly TRBD1 on 6 matching bases. CDR1 and CDR2 from the germline V gene are MNHEY and SMNVEV (reference sequence). The V gene lost 1 base and the J gene lost 6 bases, with 16 bases spanning the gap. This CDR3 spans 15 amino acids. CDR3 loop: CASSLWQGRVTEQYF. Written as DNA, the CDR3 is TGTGCCAGCAGTTTATGGCAGGGGCGCGTTACCGAGCAGTACTTC.

Only one count was recorded for this clonotype. The genes are TRBV2 and TRBJ1-5; D is ambiguous. V lost 7 bases and J 3 bases, leaving 13 bases between the germline ends. CDR3 length: 14 residues. In germline, CDR1 is SNHLY, CDR2 FYNNEI. The CDR3 nucleotides read TGTGCCAGCACATTGGGCGGGTTCAATCAGCCCCAGCATTTT. Translated: CASTLGGFNQPQHF. The full variable domain, completed using reference TRBV2 and TRBJ1-5, is EPEVTQTPSHQVTQMGQEVILRCVPISNHLYFYWYRQILGQKVEFLVSFYNNEISEKSEIFDDQFSVERPDGSNFTLKIRSTKLEDSAMYFCASTLGGFNQPQHFGDGTRLSIL.

Ten or more counts support this clonotype. The chain recombines TRBV19 with TRBJ2-6, with 9 bases fitting TRBD1. This CDR3 spans 16 amino acids. Germline lookup yields CDR1 LNHDA and CDR2 SQIVND (reference sequence). Trimming took 4 bases from V and 1 from J; bases not matched to a gene: 2. This CDR3 is CASSRTGVSGANVLTF. The CDR3 DNA reads as TGTGCCAGTAGTAGGACAGGGGTGTCTGGGGCCAACGTCCTGACTTTC. Looking up the rest from reference TRBV19 and TRBJ2-6 gives the full variable domain: DGGITQSPKYLFRKEGQNVTLSCEQNLNHDAMYWYRQDPGQGLRLIYYSQIVNDFQKGDIAEGYSVSREKKESFPLTVTSAQKNPTAFYLCASSRTGVSGANVLTFGAGSRLTVL.

Only a few counts were recorded for this clonotype. The chain combines TRBV29-1 with TRBJ1-2, with D possibly being TRBD1 (5 bases). The CDR3 sequence is 12 residues long. Between the trimmed V and J ends, which lost 5 bases and 2 bases, there was a span of 9 bases. Germline V gene lookup returns CDR1 SQVTM and CDR2 ANQGSEA. The CDR3 sequence is CSVRAGNYGYTF. CDR3 DNA: TGCAGCGTTAGGGCAGGGAACTATGGCTACACCTTC.

This clonotype was detected only a few times. This sequence joins TRBV6-2 or TRBV6-3 and TRBJ2-7; D may be TRBD1 (6 bases). The CDR3 consists of 13 residues. The V and J ends lost 3 bases and 4 bases respectively, with 10 bases between them. Germline CDR1 MNHEY, CDR2 SVGEGT. CDR3 amino acids: CASSYPDSYEQYF. In DNA, the CDR3 is TGTGCCAGCAGTTATCCGGACAGTTACGAGCAGTACTTC.

The chain combines TRBV29-1 with TRBJ2-3; 14 bases align to TRBD2. CDR1 and CDR2 from the germline V gene are SQVTM and ANQGSEA. This CDR3 region has 14 residues. The V gene end was trimmed by 7 bases and the J gene end by 7 bases; junction bases not matched to a gene: 7. CDR3 coding DNA: TGCAGCGCCGTCGGACTAGCGGGAGGAAATACGCAGTATTTT. Protein: CSAVGLAGGNTQYF.

This clonotype was picked up a small number of times. This chain uses TRBV6-1 with TRBJ1-5; D is unresolved. Germline CDR1 MNHNS, CDR2 SASEGT. The CDR3 spans 14 residues. V was pared by 1 base and J by 14 bases, with 18 bases between. In nucleotides, the CDR3 is TGTGCCAGCAGTGAAGAGGGCGGCAGCTCCTACGAGCATTTT. It is translated as CASSEEGGSSYEHF.

Ten or more counts support this clonotype. V usage is TRBV6-2 or TRBV6-3 and J usage is TRBJ2-7, with 10 bases lining up with TRBD1. J was trimmed by 0 bases and V by 5 bases; bases with no gene match: 4. The CDR3 loop spans 15 amino acids. Germline lookup yields CDR1 MNHEY and CDR2 SVGEGT. The CDR3 DNA follows: TGTGCCAGCAGTCCCCGGACAGGGGGCTCCTACGAGCAGTACTTC. Amino acids: CASSPRTGGSYEQYF.

The CDR3 is CASSRAGLEETQYF. The DNA for the CDR3 is TGTGCCAGCAGCAGAGCGGGACTAGAAGAGACCCAGTACTTC. The chain recombines TRBV7-6 with TRBJ2-5; the match to TRBD2 covers 8 bases. The ends lost 5 bases at V and 3 bases at J; junction bases unmatched: 5. Germline CDR1 is SGHVS and CDR2 is FNYEAQ. The CDR3 is 14 residues long.

Details on this clonotype: This may stem from a read error, because a much larger clone lies one nucleotide away. It is likely a read error, because the conserved phenylalanine at the end of the CDR3 is missing. The chain couples TRBV9 to TRBJ2-5, with a tentative D call TRBD2 (6 bases). CDR3 length: 14 residues. V lost 5 bases and J lost 0, with 11 bases in between. The V gene's germline CDR1 is SGDLS and CDR2 YYNGEE. CDR3 protein: CASSFRDYQETQYS. In nucleotides, the CDR3 is TGTGCCAGCAGTTTCCGGGACTACCAAGAGACCCAGTACTCC.

CDR3 bases: TGTGCCAGCAGCTCCGGGAGGGCCTACAATGAGCAGTACTTC. Its protein product is CASSSGRAYNEQYF. The V and J genes are TRBV7-2 and TRBJ2-1; 8 bases map to TRBD2. The J call is doubtful: the DNA matches TRBJ2-7 better. The CDR3 has 14 residues. The germline V gene has CDR1 SGHTA and CDR2 FQGNSA.

With regard to this clonotype: It may be a read error: a sequence one base away is much more abundant. The chain couples TRBV11-3 to TRBJ2-7; unclear D gene. The CDR3 is made up of 14 amino acids. From germline, CDR1 is SGHNT and CDR2 YENEEA. The CDR3 DNA reads as TGTGCCAGCAGCTTAGTATCTGGTATCGGCGAGCGGTACTTC. This codes for CASSLVSGIGERYF.

In this sample, this clonotype turned up many times. This chain connects TRBV4-2 to TRBJ2-7, with 7 bases identical to TRBD2. Germline CDR1 reads LGHNA; CDR2 reads YNFKEQ. V lost 0 bases and J lost 5; bases outside the gene matches: 13. The CDR3 contains 17 residues. The DNA of the CDR3 is TGTGCCAGCAGCCAAGATCGGGGAGGGGCCGGAATACACGAGCAGTACTTC. It translates to CASSQDRGGAGIHEQYF.

This sequence joins TRBV10-3 and TRBJ2-5, with 10 bases identical to TRBD2. J gave up 11 bases and V 3 bases, and 12 bases lay outside the gene matches. Per germline, CDR1 ENHRY and CDR2 SYGVKD. The CDR3 is 15 residues long. CDR3 protein: CAISDLAGVVSEQYF. For the CDR3, the DNA is TGTGCCATCAGTGATCTAGCGGGAGTTGTCAGTGAGCAGTACTTC.

This clonotype was picked up a small number of times. V gene TRBV7-8 combines with J gene TRBJ2-4; a possible D gene is TRBD2 (5 bases). CDR1 and CDR2 from the germline V gene are SGHVS and FQNEAQ. CDR3 size: 18 residues. V was clipped by 5 bases and J by 0 bases, with 20 bases between them. The CDR3 loop reads CASSAPNPEGIAKNIQYF. The CDR3 nucleotides read TGTGCCAGCAGCGCTCCAAATCCTGAGGGAATAGCCAAAAACATTCAGTACTTC.

The chain combines TRBV29-1 with TRBJ1-2; 11 bases agree with TRBD1. Germline CDR1 SQVTM, CDR2 ANQGSEA. CDR3 length equals 13 residues. V was pared by 3 bases and J by 8 bases, with 5 bases of the junction left unmatched. The CDR3 DNA is TGCAGCGTTGAGGACAGGGGGCTGGAGGGCTACACCTTC. Protein: CSVEDRGLEGYTF.

The rearrangement uses TRBV20-1 and TRBJ2-3; unclear D gene. This CDR3 has 12 residues. V was pared by 7 bases and J by 3 bases, with 11 bases between. Germline CDR1 DFQATT, CDR2 SNEGSKA (reference sequence). CDR3 sequence: CSVKGRTDTQYF. The CDR3 region has the DNA TGCAGTGTCAAGGGTCGGACAGATACGCAGTATTTT.

This clonotype was picked up many times. This chain connects TRBV7-8 to TRBJ1-5; D unclear. The V gene lost 5 bases and the J gene lost 3 bases, with 11 bases spanning the gap. The germline V gene has CDR1 SGHVS and CDR2 FQNEAQ. The CDR3 length is 14 residues. The CDR3 DNA reads as TGTGCCAGCAGCCCCGGACGGCTCAATCAGCCCCAGCATTTT. Protein product: CASSPGRLNQPQHF.

In its sample, this clonotype was seen a few times. The CDR3 is CASSISGRREQYF. CDR3 in DNA: TGTGCCAGTAGTATAAGTGGTCGACGGGAGCAGTACTTC. The chain carries TRBV19 and TRBJ2-7; no definite D call. CDR1 is LNHDA, CDR2 SQIVND, per germline (reference sequence). CDR3 length: 13 residues. Trimming stripped 2 bases from V and 7 bases from J, with 12 bases between.

This clonotype was seen a single time. The chain carries TRBV15 and TRBJ2-5; 12 bases line up with TRBD2. From germline, CDR1 is LNHNV and CDR2 YYDKDF (reference sequence). The V segment lost 2 bases and the J segment 5 bases; nucleotides outside the gene matches: 3. This CDR3 is built from 15 residues. CDR3 nucleotide sequence: TGTGCCACCAGCAGACCCCTAGCGGGAGGGGAGACCCAGTACTTC. Its protein product is CATSRPLAGGETQYF.

The chain joins TRBV5-8 to TRBJ2-6; 7 bases map to TRBD1. This CDR3 spans 18 amino acids. Trimming took 4 bases from V and 0 from J; bases not matched to a gene: 10. Germline CDR1 reads SGHTS; CDR2 reads YDEGEE. The CDR3 sequence is CASSPRGTAISGANVLTF. In DNA, the CDR3 is TGTGCCAGCAGCCCGAGGGGGACAGCGATCTCTGGGGCCAACGTCCTGACTTTC.